The present TCR beta chain was sequenced within a study of blood T cell repertoires in COVID-19. Whole-study context: From the United States, Italy and Spain came samples of acute and convalescent COVID-19. The analysed material was cDNA or gDNA that came from T cells, B-cell-depleted T cells, or PBMCs.

In the original workflow: Amplified reference gene primers provided the basis for estimating nucleated cell counts. Assay used: immunoSEQ multiplex PCR; TCRdb lists only in-frame clones, some missing. V, J and clone size were drawn from that table, and D and trimming were deduced from the DNA. Here the sample spans about 140,000 clones, about 90% being singletons. Germline V lookup: CDR1 SGHRS, CDR2 YFSETQ. The CDR3 consists of 15 residues. Trimming cost V 0 bases and J 4 bases; bases outside gene matches: 2. The sample taken for sequencing was peripheral blood. The gene calls are TRBV5-1 and TRBJ1-1, with 11 bases aligning to TRBD1. The clonotype was recovered from a woman aged 80 or older with acute or convalescent COVID-19. The CDR3 DNA follows: TGCGCCAGCAGCTTGGCCGGACAGGGGGCCACTGAAGCTTTCTTT. Translation gives CASSLAGQGATEAFF.